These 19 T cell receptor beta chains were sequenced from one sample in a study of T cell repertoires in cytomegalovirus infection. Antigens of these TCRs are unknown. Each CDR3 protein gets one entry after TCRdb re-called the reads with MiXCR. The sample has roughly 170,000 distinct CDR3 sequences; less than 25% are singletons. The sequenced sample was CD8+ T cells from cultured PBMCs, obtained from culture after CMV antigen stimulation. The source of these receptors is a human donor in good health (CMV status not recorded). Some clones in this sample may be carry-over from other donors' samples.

CDR3 sequence: CASSHHRRAFF. The CDR3 coding sequence is TGCGCCAGCAGTCACCACAGGCGGGCTTTCTTT. The chain combines TRBV23-1 with TRBJ1-1; D perhaps matches TRBD1 (5 bases). TRBV23-1 is an open reading frame whose function is uncertain. This CDR3 is built from 11 residues. With 3 bases removed from V and 11 bases from J, the gap between germline ends came to 10 bases.

CDR3 nucleotide sequence: TGTGCCAGCAGCCAGAGACCGGGACCGGGCTTCGTCCAGCATTTT. Protein product: CASSQRPGPGFVQHF. This chain uses TRBV7-8 with TRBJ1-5; D perhaps matches TRBD1 (5 bases). The CDR3 is 15 amino acids. The germline V gene has CDR1 SGHVS and CDR2 FQNEAQ. V shed 5 bases and J shed 12 bases, with 23 bases lying between them.

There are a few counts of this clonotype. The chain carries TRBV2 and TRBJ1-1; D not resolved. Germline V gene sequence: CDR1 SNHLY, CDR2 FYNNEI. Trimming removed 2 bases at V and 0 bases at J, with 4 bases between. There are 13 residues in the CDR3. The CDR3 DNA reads TGTGCCAGCAGTGAACCCTTGAACACTGAAGCTTTCTTT. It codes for CASSEPLNTEAFF.

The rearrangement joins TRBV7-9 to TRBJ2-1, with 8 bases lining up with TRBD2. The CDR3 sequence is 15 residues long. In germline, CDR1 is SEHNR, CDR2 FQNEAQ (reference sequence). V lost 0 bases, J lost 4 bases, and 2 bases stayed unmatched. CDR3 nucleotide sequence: TGTGCCAGCAGCTTAGCTATAGCGGGGTACAATGAGCAGTTCTTC. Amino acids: CASSLAIAGYNEQFF.

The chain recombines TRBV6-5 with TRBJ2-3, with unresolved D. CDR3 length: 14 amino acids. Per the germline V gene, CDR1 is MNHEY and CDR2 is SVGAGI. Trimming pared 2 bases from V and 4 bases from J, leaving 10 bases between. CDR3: CASSYAIGADTQYF. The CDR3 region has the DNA TGTGCCAGCAGTTACGCCATTGGCGCAGATACGCAGTATTTT.

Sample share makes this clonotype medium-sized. CDR3 residues: CASREGRQPNTGELFF. As DNA, the CDR3 is TGTGCCAGCAGAGAGGGGAGACAGCCGAACACCGGGGAGCTGTTTTTT. The chain is built from TRBV12-3 or TRBV12-4 and TRBJ2-2, with D perhaps matching TRBD1 or TRBD2 (5 bases each). Trimming took off 6 bases at V and 0 bases at J, with 14 bases between the two ends. The CDR3 length is 16 residues.

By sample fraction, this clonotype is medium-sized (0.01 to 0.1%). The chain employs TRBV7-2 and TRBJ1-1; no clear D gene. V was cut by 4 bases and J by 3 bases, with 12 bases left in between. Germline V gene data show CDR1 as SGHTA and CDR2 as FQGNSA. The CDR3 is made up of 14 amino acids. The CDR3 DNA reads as TGTGCCAGCAGCTCCGATACCTTCTACACTGAAGCTTTCTTT. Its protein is CASSSDTFYTEAFF.

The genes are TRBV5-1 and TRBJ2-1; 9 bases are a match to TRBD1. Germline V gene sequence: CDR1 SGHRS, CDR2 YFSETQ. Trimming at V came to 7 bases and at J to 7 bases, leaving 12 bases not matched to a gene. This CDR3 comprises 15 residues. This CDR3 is CASWGLQGAVNEQFF. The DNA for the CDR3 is TGCGCCAGCTGGGGTCTACAGGGGGCGGTAAATGAGCAGTTCTTC.

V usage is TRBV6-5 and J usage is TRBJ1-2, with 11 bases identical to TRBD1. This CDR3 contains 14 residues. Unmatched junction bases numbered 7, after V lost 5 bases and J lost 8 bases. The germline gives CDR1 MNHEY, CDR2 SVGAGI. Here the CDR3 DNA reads TGTGCCAGCAGTAATGGACAGGGGGCGAGCGGCTACACCTTC. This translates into CASSNGQGASGYTF.

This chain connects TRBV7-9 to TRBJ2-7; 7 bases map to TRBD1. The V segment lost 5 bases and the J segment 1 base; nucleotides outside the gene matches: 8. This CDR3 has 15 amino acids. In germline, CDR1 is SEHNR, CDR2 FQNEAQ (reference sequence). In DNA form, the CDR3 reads TGTGCCAGCAGCCCATACAGGGGCGTATCCTACGAGCAGTACTTC. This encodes CASSPYRGVSYEQYF.

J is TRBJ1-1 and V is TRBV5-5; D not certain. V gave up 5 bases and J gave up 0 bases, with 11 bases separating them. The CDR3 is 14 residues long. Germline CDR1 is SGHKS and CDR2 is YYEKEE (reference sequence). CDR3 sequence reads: CASSLLRLNTEAFF. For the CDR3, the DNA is TGTGCCAGCAGTTTACTCAGATTGAACACTGAAGCTTTCTTT.

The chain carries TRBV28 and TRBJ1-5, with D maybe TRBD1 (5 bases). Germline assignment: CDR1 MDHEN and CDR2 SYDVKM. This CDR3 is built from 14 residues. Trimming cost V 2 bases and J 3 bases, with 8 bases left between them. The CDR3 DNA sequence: TGTGCCAGCAGTTTACTACAGGTCAATCAGCCCCAGCATTTT. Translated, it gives CASSLLQVNQPQHF.

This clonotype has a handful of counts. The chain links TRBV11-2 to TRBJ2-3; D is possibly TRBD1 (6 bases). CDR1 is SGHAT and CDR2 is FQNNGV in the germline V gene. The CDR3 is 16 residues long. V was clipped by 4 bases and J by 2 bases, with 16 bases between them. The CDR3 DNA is TGTGCCAGCAGCTCCTTCAGGGGAGAGTACACAGATACGCAGTATTTT. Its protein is CASSSFRGEYTDTQYF.

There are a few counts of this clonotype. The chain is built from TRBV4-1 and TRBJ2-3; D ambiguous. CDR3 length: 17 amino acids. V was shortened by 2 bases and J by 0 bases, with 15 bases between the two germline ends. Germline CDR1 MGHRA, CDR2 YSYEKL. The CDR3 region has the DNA TGCGCCAGCAGCCAAACCGAGGTGCAGATTAGCACAGATACGCAGTATTTT. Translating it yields CASSQTEVQISTDTQYF.

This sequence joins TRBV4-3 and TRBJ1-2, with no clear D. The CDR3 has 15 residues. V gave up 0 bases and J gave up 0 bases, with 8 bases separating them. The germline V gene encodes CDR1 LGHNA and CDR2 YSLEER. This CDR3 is CASSQDGEANYGYTF. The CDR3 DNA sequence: TGCGCCAGCAGCCAAGATGGCGAAGCTAACTATGGCTACACCTTC.

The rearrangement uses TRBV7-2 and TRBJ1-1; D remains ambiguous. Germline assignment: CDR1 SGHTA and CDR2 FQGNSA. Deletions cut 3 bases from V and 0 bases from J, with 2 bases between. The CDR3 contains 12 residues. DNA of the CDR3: TGTGCCAGCAGCTTTGTGAACACTGAAGCTTTCTTT. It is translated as CASSFVNTEAFF.

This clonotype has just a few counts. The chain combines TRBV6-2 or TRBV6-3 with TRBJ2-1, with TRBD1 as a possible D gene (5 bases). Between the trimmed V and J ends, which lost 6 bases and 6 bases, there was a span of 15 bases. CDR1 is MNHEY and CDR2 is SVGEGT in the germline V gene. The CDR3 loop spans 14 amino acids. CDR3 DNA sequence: TGTGCCAGCAGAGAGGATGGGGCTCTCAATGAGCAGTTCTTC. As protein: CASREDGALNEQFF.

The CDR3 loop reads CASSYSQWGRETQYF. The CDR3 DNA sequence: TGTGCCAGCAGTTACTCGCAGTGGGGGAGAGAGACCCAGTACTTC. This chain uses TRBV6-5 with TRBJ2-5; D possibly uses TRBD1 or TRBD2 (5 bases each). The CDR3 totals 15 residues. Germline V gene sequence: CDR1 MNHEY, CDR2 SVGAGI. Trimming cost V 0 bases and J 4 bases, with 12 bases left between them.

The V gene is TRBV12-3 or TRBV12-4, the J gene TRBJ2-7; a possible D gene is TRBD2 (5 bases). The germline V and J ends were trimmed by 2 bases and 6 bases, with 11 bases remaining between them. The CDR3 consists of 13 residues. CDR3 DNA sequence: TGTGCCAGCAGTTTAACTGGAGGCGGCGAGCAGTACTTC. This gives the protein CASSLTGGGEQYF.